Included here is one T cell receptor beta chain sequence, with context. Source study methods: Reference gene primers were amplified, and this amplification served to estimate nucleated cell counts. The assay was immunoSEQ multiplex PCR, and TCRdb's table has in-frame clones only and misses some. V, J and clone size are those of that table, while D and trimming were read from the DNA. The sample holds 100,000 or so clones, around 83% seen once. This sample is drawn from a study of blood T cell repertoires in COVID-19. The clonotype was recovered from a woman older than 75 with acute or convalescent COVID-19. The specimen sequenced was peripheral blood.

The CDR3 reads CASSSHPRQTAYSPLHF. The CDR3, as DNA: TGTGCCAGCAGCTCCCACCCCCGACAGACAGCCTATTCACCCCTCCACTTT. This chain joins TRBV7-2 and TRBJ1-6, with a weak D call TRBD1 (5 bases). There are 17 residues in the CDR3. Germline CDR1 and CDR2: SGHTA and FQGNSA. V was trimmed by 4 bases and J by 8 bases, leaving 21 bases between them.